The source of this T cell receptor beta chain is a study of blood T cells in healthy people across ages. V gave up 5 bases and J gave up 5 bases; unmatched junction bases: 8. This CDR3 has 14 residues. Germline CDR1 is DFQATT and CDR2 is SNEGSKA (reference sequence). Study-wide findings and caveats: In long-lived donors, naive CD4+ cell counts and diversity exceeded those of aged donors. Researchers judged that diversity estimates from one million T cells fell short of true values.

This clonotype was found a few times. Its antigen is undetermined. A sample-barcoded 5' primer and a J-beta primer mix were used in a second PCR of roughly 7 to 11 cycles. TCRdb reanalysed the 5' RACE reads using MiXCR and keeps one entry per CDR3 protein. The sample lists under 2 million distinct CDR3 sequences, roughly 32% occurring once. The sequence was obtained from a woman aged 25 to 45 in good health. This chain uses TRBV20-1 with TRBJ2-1; 8 positions match TRBD2. The sample was blood. The CDR3 sequence: CSAGTRYVNNEQFF. The CDR3 DNA reads as TGCAGTGCTGGGACTAGATACGTTAACAATGAGCAGTTCTTC.